These 5 T cell receptor beta chains were sequenced from one sample in a study of cytomegalovirus exposure and HLA in healthy donors. Researchers ran the PCR with 60 Vbeta and 13 Jbeta primers. This table comes from immunoSEQ multiplex PCR, and its TCRdb copy is limited to in-frame clones, with some not included. The sample shows 90,000 to 140,000 clones, around 84% of them seen only once. Sequencing input: PBMCs. These receptor sequences come from a man aged 25 to 40 in good health and CMV-seronegative.

J is TRBJ1-5 and V is TRBV4-3; maybe TRBD1 (5 bases). The V and J ends lost 9 bases and 0 bases respectively, with 18 bases between them. This CDR3 has 16 amino acids. Germline V lookup: CDR1 LGHNA, CDR2 YSLEER. Here the CDR3 reads CARVTSGGVSNQPQHF. CDR3 coding DNA: TGCGCCAGGGTTACCTCTGGGGGGGTTAGCAATCAGCCCCAGCATTTT.

The gene calls are TRBV25-1 and TRBJ2-5; 7 bases agree with TRBD1. From germline, CDR1 is MGHDK and CDR2 SYGVNS. CDR3 length: 16 amino acids. After removal of 3 bases from V and 1 base from J, the junction contained 8 bases not matched to a gene. The CDR3 nucleotides are TGTGCCAGCAGTGAGGGACAGCACCAATTCCAAGAGACCCAGTACTTC. Its protein product is CASSEGQHQFQETQYF.

CDR3 DNA sequence: TGTGCCAGCAGCCCGACAGGGGGTCGGGGGTCTGAAGCTTTCTTT. It codes for CASSPTGGRGSEAFF. The genes are TRBV7-2 and TRBJ1-1; 9 nucleotides agree with TRBD1. V lost 5 bases to trimming and J lost 6 bases; unmatched junction nucleotides: 10. The CDR3 sequence is 15 residues long. Germline assignment: CDR1 SGHTA and CDR2 FQGNSA.

The chain couples TRBV29-1 to TRBJ2-7; D is perhaps TRBD2 (6 bases). The CDR3 has 13 residues. Trimming left V 4 bases short and J 0 bases short, with 10 bases between. From germline, CDR1 is SQVTM and CDR2 ANQGSEA. The CDR3 DNA reads as TGCAGCGTTGTAGGAGGGGCCTCCTACGAGCAGTACTTC. It codes for CSVVGGASYEQYF.

This chain connects TRBV10-2 to TRBJ2-5; 9 positions match TRBD1. V shed 6 bases, J shed 0 bases, and the junction held 23 bases outside the gene matches. Germline CDR1 WSHSY, CDR2 SAAADI. The CDR3 has 21 amino acids. CDR3 nucleotides: TGCGCCAGCAGATATACAGGGGGCGGTCAGCAAAAGGGCGTGTACCAAGAGACCCAGTACTTC. It is translated as CASRYTGGGQQKGVYQETQYF.